The 17 T cell receptor beta chains below were found in one sample sequenced in a study of shared clonotypes between healthy human individuals. The naive CD8 fraction comprised CD45RO-negative cells positively selected for CCR7 and excluded terminally differentiated effector memory CD45RA+ cells. The data were produced by immunoSEQ multiplex PCR, yet TCRdb's version contains in-frame clones alone and is incomplete. The profile shows about 2 million clones, around 96% of them singletons. The sequencing input was naive CD8+ T cells sorted from blood. Receptor source: a man younger than 35 in good health.

On this clone: This sample includes further DNA sequences coding for the same CDR3. The genes are TRBV9 and TRBJ1-1, with D unclear. Germline assignment: CDR1 SGDLS and CDR2 YYNGEE. V lost 0 bases, J lost 3 bases, and 3 bases lay in between. The CDR3 has 12 amino acids. The CDR3 loop reads CASSVGHTEAFF. The CDR3 DNA reads as TGTGCCAGCAGCGTAGGCCACACTGAAGCTTTCTTT.

This sequence joins TRBV2 and TRBJ1-2; D perhaps matches TRBD1 (5 bases). V was shortened by 7 bases and J by 6 bases, with 12 bases between the two germline ends. Germline CDR1 is SNHLY and CDR2 is FYNNEI. CDR3 length: 12 residues. The CDR3: CASNQGGDGYTF. The CDR3 region has the DNA TGTGCCAGCAATCAGGGAGGGGATGGCTACACCTTC.

J is TRBJ2-3 and V is TRBV28; 8 bases agree with TRBD2. This CDR3 has 15 amino acids. With V trimmed by 6 bases and J by 9 bases, 14 bases remained unmatched. Germline values: CDR1 MDHEN, CDR2 SYDVKM. CDR3 protein: CASSLAGSQGWTQYF. The CDR3 DNA sequence: TGTGCCAGCAGCTTAGCGGGATCCCAGGGGTGGACGCAGTATTTT.

The genes are TRBV19 and TRBJ2-7; 9 bases agree with TRBD1. The CDR3 runs 16 residues. The germline gives CDR1 LNHDA, CDR2 SQIVND (reference sequence). J was trimmed by 2 bases and V by 3 bases; bases with no gene match: 8. The CDR3 DNA is TGTGCCAGTAGTATGGGTCAGACAGGGGGTACCTACGAGCAGTACTTC. Protein sequence: CASSMGQTGGTYEQYF.

This clone was observed once. The V and J genes are TRBV6-6 and TRBJ2-1, with D tentatively TRBD2 (6 bases). CDR1 and CDR2 from the germline V gene are MNHNY and SVGAGI (reference sequence). The CDR3 contains 15 residues. Trimming took off 4 bases at V and 7 bases at J, with 17 bases between the two ends. The CDR3 DNA follows: TGTGCCAGCAGTTCCCTGTTACTAGCTACAAATGAGCAGTTCTTC. It specifies CASSSLLLATNEQFF.

The chain combines TRBV7-6 with TRBJ2-7, with D unresolved. V was pared by 0 bases and J by 2 bases, with 11 bases between. Germline V gene sequence: CDR1 SGHVS, CDR2 FNYEAQ. This CDR3 is 15 amino acids long. The CDR3 region is CASSLARTATYEQYF. As DNA, the CDR3 is TGTGCCAGCAGCTTAGCCCGGACGGCTACCTACGAGCAGTACTTC.

As concerns this clone: At the DNA level, this CDR3 is encoded by other sequences in the same sample as well. The CDR3 sequence is CASSLYRTTEAFF. CDR3 DNA sequence: TGTGCCAGCAGTTTATACCGTACCACTGAAGCTTTCTTT. This chain joins TRBV27 and TRBJ1-1; D uncertain. The CDR3 length is 13 residues. Trimming shortened V by 1 base and J by 4 bases, and 7 bases separated the two germline ends. CDR1 is MNHEY, CDR2 SMNVEV, per germline (reference sequence).

This clone was detected once. The chain combines TRBV6-5 with TRBJ2-7, with D possibly TRBD2 on 5 matching bases. V lost 0 bases, J lost 2 bases, and 11 bases lay in between. The CDR3 sequence is 15 residues long. CDR1 is MNHEY and CDR2 is SVGAGI in the germline V gene. This CDR3 reads CASSYSNGETYEQYF. The CDR3 DNA follows: TGTGCCAGCAGTTACTCGAATGGGGAGACCTACGAGCAGTACTTC.

In its sample, this clone was seen once. V and J are TRBV5-6 and TRBJ2-5, with 12 bases lining up with TRBD2. Germline V gives CDR1 SGHDT, CDR2 YYEEEE. The CDR3 runs 16 residues. V gave up 3 bases and J gave up 5 bases; unmatched junction bases: 8. CDR3 region: CASSSGASGREETQYF. In nucleotides, the CDR3 is TGTGCCAGCAGCTCAGGGGCTAGCGGGAGGGAGGAGACCCAGTACTTC.

The CDR3 is CASSDSTVPGELFF. The CDR3 DNA is TGTGCCAGCAGTGATTCGACAGTTCCCGGGGAGCTGTTTTTT. The chain joins TRBV27 to TRBJ2-2; TRBD1 might be the D (5 bases). V was cut by 5 bases and J by 6 bases, with 13 bases left in between. CDR1 MNHEY and CDR2 SMNVEV come from the germline V gene (reference sequence). The CDR3 runs to 14 residues.

V and J are TRBV4-1 and TRBJ2-7; the D gene is possibly TRBD1 (6 bases). The CDR3 runs 14 residues. Trimming took 4 bases from V and 4 from J, leaving 14 bases between them. CDR1 MGHRA and CDR2 YSYEKL come from the germline V gene. The CDR3 DNA reads TGCGCCAGCAGCCCCTTAGGACAGCTTTACGAGCAGTACTTC. This codes for CASSPLGQLYEQYF.

This chain uses TRBV19 with TRBJ2-7; 8 positions agree with TRBD2. Germline lookup yields CDR1 LNHDA and CDR2 SQIVND (reference sequence). The CDR3 is 13 amino acids. V dropped 8 bases and J dropped 8; count of bases not matched to a gene: 11. CDR3 in DNA: TGTGCCAGTCTTCCTGCGGGGGGCGTCAAGCAGTACTTC. It specifies CASLPAGGVKQYF.

This clone came up once. The chain couples TRBV27 to TRBJ1-4; possibly TRBD1 for D (5 bases). Germline CDR1 is MNHEY and CDR2 is SMNVEV (reference sequence). V was clipped by 8 bases and J by 5 bases, with 15 bases between them. The CDR3 consists of 14 residues. The CDR3 DNA is TGTGCCAGCGGGGGTACGGGGGGGAATGAAAAACTGTTTTTT. Protein product: CASGGTGGNEKLFF.

The rearrangement uses TRBV6-1 and TRBJ1-2; D is uncertain. The V and J ends lost 2 bases and 0 bases respectively, with 16 bases between them. This CDR3 has 17 residues. The germline V gene encodes CDR1 MNHNS and CDR2 SASEGT. The CDR3 here is CASSERHPYLANYGYTF. Written as DNA, the CDR3 is TGTGCCAGCAGTGAAAGGCACCCCTATTTAGCTAACTATGGCTACACCTTC.

V is TRBV4-2 and J is TRBJ1-1; D is uncertain. Germline V lookup: CDR1 LGHNA, CDR2 YNFKEQ. The ends were cut back, 0 bases at V and 1 base at J, with 12 bases in the middle. This CDR3 has 16 amino acids. The CDR3 sequence is CASSQDLILGNTEAFF. The CDR3 nucleotides are TGTGCCAGCAGCCAAGATCTAATCCTGGGGAACACTGAAGCTTTCTTT.

In this sample, this clone turned up once. The chain has TRBV6-5 and TRBJ2-3; 9 nucleotides line up with TRBD1. Per the germline V gene, CDR1 is MNHEY and CDR2 is SVGAGI. V trimming: 4 bases; J trimming: 1 base; junction bases outside the gene matches: 6. CDR3 length: 16 residues. In nucleotides, the CDR3 is TGTGCCAGCAGTTCCGGGACAGGGTATGGCACAGATACGCAGTATTTT. Its protein is CASSSGTGYGTDTQYF.

The chain recombines TRBV13 with TRBJ2-1; the D is unclear. The germline CDR1 and CDR2 sequences are PRHDT and FYEKMQ (reference sequence). Trimming removed 3 bases from V and 3 bases from J, with 12 bases in between. CDR3 size: 15 residues. CDR3 DNA sequence: TGTGCCAGCAGCTTGAGTCTGGTCAACTACAATGAGCAGTTCTTC. This encodes CASSLSLVNYNEQFF. Full variable domain (remainder filled in from reference TRBV13 and TRBJ2-1): AAGVIQSPRHLIKEKRETATLKCYPIPRHDTVYWYQQGPGQDPQFLISFYEKMQSDKGSIPDRFSAQQFSDYHSELNMSSLELGDSALYFCASSLSLVNYNEQFFGPGTRLTVL.